One and the same sample provided the 3 T cell receptor beta chains below, sequenced in a study of blood T cell repertoires in COVID-19. Sequenced by immunoSEQ multiplex PCR; TCRdb stores in-frame clones only, minus some. Among about 180,000 clones listed, 83% were seen once. The sample consisted of peripheral blood. The receptors were gathered from a woman in her 70s with COVID-19, enrolled during active disease.

The chain is built from TRBV18 and TRBJ1-5, with D tentatively TRBD1 (5 bases). Germline V gene data show CDR1 as KGHSH and CDR2 as LQKENI. V was shortened by 6 bases and J by 0 bases, with 9 bases between the two germline ends. The CDR3 sequence is 14 residues long. The CDR3 sequence: CASSAGGSNQPQHF. In DNA, the CDR3 is TGTGCCAGCTCCGCGGGGGGTAGCAATCAGCCCCAGCATTTT.

The genes are TRBV7-2 and TRBJ1-5, with D unresolved. Trimming stripped 5 bases from V and 0 bases from J, with 8 bases between. CDR1 is SGHTA, CDR2 FQGNSA, per germline. CDR3 size: 14 residues. The CDR3 spells CASSQQYSNQPQHF. In nucleotides, the CDR3 is TGTGCCAGCAGCCAACAGTATAGCAATCAGCCCCAGCATTTT.

The V and J genes are TRBV6-5 and TRBJ2-7, with D perhaps matching TRBD2 (6 bases). This CDR3 spans 14 amino acids. V lost 6 bases and J 4 bases, leaving 16 bases between the germline ends. Germline lookup yields CDR1 MNHEY and CDR2 SVGAGI. CDR3 bases: TGTGCCAGCAGCCCGACATGGGGACTTTACGAGCAGTACTTC. Translation: CASSPTWGLYEQYF.